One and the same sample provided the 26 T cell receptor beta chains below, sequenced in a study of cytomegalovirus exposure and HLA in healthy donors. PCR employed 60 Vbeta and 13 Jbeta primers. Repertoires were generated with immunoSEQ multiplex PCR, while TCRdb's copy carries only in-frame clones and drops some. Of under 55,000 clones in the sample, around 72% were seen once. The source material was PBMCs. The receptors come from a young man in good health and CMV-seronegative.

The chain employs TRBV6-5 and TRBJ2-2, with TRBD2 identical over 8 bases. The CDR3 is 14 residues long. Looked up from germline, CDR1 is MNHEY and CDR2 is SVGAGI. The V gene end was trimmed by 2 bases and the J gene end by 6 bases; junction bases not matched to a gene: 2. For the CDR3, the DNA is TGTGCCAGCAGTTACACCGGGGGGGCCGGGGAGCTGTTTTTT. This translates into CASSYTGGAGELFF.

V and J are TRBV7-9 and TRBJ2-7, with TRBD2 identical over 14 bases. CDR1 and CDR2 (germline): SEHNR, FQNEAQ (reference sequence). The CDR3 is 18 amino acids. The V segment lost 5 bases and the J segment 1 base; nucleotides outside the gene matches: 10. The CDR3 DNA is TGTGCCAGCAGCGGGACTAGCGGGAGTTACCTCAGGTCCTACGAGCAGTACTTC. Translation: CASSGTSGSYLRSYEQYF.

The chain's CDR3 is CASTRVGELFF. For the CDR3, the DNA is TGTGCCAGCACGCGGGTCGGGGAGCTGTTTTTT. This chain joins TRBV6-1 and TRBJ2-2, with a possible D match to TRBD2 (5 bases). V lost 7 bases, J lost 7 bases, and 7 bases lay in between. CDR1 and CDR2 (germline): MNHNS, SASEGT. The CDR3 runs to 11 residues.

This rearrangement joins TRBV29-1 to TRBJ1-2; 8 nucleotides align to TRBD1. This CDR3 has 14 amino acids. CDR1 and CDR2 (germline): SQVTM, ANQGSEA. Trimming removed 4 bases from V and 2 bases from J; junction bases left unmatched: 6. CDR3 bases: TGCAGCGTTGGTCCGGGACAGGCCAACTATGGCTACACCTTC. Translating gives CSVGPGQANYGYTF.

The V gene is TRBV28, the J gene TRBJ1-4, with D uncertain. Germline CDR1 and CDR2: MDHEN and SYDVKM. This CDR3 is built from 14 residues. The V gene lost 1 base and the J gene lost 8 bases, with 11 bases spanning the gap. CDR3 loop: CASSLFRGGEKLFF. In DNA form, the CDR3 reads TGTGCCAGCAGTTTATTCCGAGGAGGGGAAAAACTGTTTTTT.

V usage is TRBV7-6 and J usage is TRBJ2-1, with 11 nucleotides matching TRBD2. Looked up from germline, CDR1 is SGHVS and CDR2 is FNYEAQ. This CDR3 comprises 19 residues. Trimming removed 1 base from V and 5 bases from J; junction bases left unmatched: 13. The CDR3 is CASSLGTSGSIRRDNEQFF. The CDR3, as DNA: TGTGCCAGCAGCTTAGGAACTAGCGGGAGTATAAGACGAGACAATGAGCAGTTCTTC.

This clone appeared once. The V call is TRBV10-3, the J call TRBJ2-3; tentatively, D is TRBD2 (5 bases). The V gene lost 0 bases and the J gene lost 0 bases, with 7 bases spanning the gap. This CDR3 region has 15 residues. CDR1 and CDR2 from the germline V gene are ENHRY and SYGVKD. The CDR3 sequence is CAISESEVSTDTQYF. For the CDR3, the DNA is TGTGCCATCAGTGAGTCGGAGGTGAGCACAGATACGCAGTATTTT.

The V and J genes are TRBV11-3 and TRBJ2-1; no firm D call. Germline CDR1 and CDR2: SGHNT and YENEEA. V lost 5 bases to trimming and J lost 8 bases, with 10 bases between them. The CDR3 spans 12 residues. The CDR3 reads CASSLVEDEQFF. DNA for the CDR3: TGTGCCAGCAGCCTAGTAGAAGATGAGCAGTTCTTC.

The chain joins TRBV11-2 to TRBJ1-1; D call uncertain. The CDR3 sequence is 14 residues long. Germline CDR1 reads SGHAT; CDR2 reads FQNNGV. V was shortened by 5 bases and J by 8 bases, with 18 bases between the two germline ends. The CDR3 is CASSESLRAREAFF. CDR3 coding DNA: TGTGCCAGCAGCGAATCCCTGAGGGCCAGAGAAGCTTTCTTT.

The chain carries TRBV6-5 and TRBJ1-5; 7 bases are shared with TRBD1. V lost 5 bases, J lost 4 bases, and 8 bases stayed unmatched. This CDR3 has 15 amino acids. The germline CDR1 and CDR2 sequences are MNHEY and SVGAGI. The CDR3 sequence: CASSPRGQGNQPQHF. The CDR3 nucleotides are TGTGCCAGCAGTCCTAGGGGGCAAGGGAATCAGCCCCAGCATTTT.

This chain's CDR3 is CASSLGQGGEKLFF. DNA for the CDR3: TGCGCCAGCAGCCTGGGACAGGGGGGCGAAAAACTGTTTTTT. The genes are TRBV5-1 and TRBJ1-4; TRBD1 aligns across 11 bases. Germline-derived CDR1 and CDR2 are SGHRS and YFSETQ. With 4 bases clipped from V and 8 bases from J, the junction kept 4 bases outside the gene matches. The CDR3 runs 14 residues. Complete variable domain (other parts from reference TRBV5-1 and TRBJ1-4): KAGVTQTPRYLIKTRGQQVTLSCSPISGHRSVSWYQQTPGQGLQFLFEYFSETQRNKGNFPGRFSGRQFSNSRSEMNVSTLELGDSALYLCASSLGQGGEKLFFGSGTQLSVL.

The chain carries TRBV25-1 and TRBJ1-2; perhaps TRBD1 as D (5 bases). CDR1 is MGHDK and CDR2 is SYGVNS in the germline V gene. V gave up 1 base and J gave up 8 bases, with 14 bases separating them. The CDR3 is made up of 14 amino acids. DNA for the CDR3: TGTGCCAGCAGTGAATCCAACAGCGGGGGAGGCTACACCTTC. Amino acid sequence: CASSESNSGGGYTF.

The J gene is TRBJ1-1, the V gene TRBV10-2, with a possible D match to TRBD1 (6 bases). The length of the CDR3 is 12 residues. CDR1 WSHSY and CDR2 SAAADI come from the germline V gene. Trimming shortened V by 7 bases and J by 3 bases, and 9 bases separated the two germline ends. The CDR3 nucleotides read TGCGCCAGCAAAGAGGGGGACACTGAAGCTTTCTTT. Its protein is CASKEGDTEAFF.

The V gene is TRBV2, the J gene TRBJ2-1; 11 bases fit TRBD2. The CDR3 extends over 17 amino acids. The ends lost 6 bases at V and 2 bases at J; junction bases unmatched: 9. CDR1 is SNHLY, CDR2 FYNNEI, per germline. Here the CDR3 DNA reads TGTGCCAGCAGCCCGAGCTCGGGACTAGCGGCCTACAATGAGCAGTTCTTC. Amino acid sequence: CASSPSSGLAAYNEQFF.

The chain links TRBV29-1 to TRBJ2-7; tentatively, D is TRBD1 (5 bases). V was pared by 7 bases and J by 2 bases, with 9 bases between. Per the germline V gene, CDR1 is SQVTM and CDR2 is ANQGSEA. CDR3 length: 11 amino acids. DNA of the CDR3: TGCAGCGCCAGGGATCCCTACGAGCAGTACTTC. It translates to CSARDPYEQYF.

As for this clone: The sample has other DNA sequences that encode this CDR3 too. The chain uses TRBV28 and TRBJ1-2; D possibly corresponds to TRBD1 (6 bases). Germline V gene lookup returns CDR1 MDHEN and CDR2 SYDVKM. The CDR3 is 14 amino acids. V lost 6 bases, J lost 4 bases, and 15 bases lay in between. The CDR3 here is CASSLRDRFYGYTF. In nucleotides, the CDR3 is TGTGCCAGCAGCTTACGAGACAGGTTCTATGGCTACACCTTC.

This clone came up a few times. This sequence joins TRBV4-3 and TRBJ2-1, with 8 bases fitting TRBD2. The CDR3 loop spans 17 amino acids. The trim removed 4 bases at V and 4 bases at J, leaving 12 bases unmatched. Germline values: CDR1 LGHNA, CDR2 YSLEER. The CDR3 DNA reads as TGCGCCAGCAGCCCCCGTTCGGCGGGAGGTGGGTACAATGAGCAGTTCTTC. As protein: CASSPRSAGGGYNEQFF.

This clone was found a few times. CDR3: CASSLVRENTEAFF. CDR3 in DNA: TGTGCCAGCAGCTTAGTTCGAGAGAACACTGAAGCTTTCTTT. This chain links TRBV11-3 with TRBJ1-1, with D unresolved. This CDR3 spans 14 amino acids. Trimming took off 1 base at V and 1 base at J, with 7 bases between the two ends. Germline CDR1 is SGHNT and CDR2 is YENEEA.

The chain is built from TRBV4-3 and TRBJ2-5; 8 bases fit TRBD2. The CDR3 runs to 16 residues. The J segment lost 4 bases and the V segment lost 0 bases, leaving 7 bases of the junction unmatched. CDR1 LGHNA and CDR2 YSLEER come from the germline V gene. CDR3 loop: CASSQEGAGAGETQYF. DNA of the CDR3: TGCGCCAGCAGCCAAGAGGGAGCGGGGGCGGGAGAGACCCAGTACTTC.

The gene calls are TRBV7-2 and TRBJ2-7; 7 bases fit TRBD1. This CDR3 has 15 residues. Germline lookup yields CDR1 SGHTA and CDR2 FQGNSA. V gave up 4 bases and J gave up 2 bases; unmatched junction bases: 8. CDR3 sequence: CASSSTGALTYEQYF. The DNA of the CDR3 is TGTGCCAGCAGCTCCACAGGGGCCCTAACCTACGAGCAGTACTTC.

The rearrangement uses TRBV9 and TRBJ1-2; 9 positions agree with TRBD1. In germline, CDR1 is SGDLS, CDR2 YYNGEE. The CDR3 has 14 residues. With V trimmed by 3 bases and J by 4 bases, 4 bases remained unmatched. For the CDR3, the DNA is TGTGCCAGCAGCGCCCGACAGGGGGTCTATGGCTACACCTTC. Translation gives CASSARQGVYGYTF.

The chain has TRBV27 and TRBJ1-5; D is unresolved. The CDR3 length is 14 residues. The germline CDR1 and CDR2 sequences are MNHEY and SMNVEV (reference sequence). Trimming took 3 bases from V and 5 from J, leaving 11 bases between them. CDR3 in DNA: TGTGCCAGCAGTTTTCAGGCAGGTCATCAGCCCCAGCATTTT. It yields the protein CASSFQAGHQPQHF.

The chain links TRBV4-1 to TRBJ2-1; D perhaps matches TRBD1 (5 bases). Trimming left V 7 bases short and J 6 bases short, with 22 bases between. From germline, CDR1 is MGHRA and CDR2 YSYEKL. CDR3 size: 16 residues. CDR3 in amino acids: CASTPRASVTGNEQFF. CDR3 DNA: TGCGCCAGCACCCCAAGAGCCAGCGTAACAGGCAATGAGCAGTTCTTC.

This CDR3 reads CASSFPRVGDSRDIRKSYEQYF. The CDR3 region has the DNA TGTGCCAGCAGTTTTCCTAGGGTAGGGGACAGCCGAGATATTAGGAAATCCTACGAGCAGTACTTC. The chain uses TRBV28 and TRBJ2-7, with 7 nucleotides matching TRBD1. V was pared by 3 bases and J by 1 base, with 27 bases of the junction left unmatched. Germline CDR1 and CDR2: MDHEN and SYDVKM. The CDR3 extends over 22 amino acids.

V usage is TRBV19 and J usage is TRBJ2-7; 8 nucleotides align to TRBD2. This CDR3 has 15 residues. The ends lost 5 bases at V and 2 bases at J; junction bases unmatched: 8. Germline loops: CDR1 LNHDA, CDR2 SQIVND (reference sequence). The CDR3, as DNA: TGTGCCAGTAGTTCAATTAGCGGGGCGACCTACGAGCAGTACTTC. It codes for CASSSISGATYEQYF.

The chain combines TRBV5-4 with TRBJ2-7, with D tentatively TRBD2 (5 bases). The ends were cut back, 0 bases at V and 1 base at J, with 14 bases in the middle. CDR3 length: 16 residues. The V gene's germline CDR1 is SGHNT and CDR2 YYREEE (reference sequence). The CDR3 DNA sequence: TGTGCCAGCAGCTTGGCCGGCCGGGGATTGTCCTACGAGCAGTACTTC. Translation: CASSLAGRGLSYEQYF.